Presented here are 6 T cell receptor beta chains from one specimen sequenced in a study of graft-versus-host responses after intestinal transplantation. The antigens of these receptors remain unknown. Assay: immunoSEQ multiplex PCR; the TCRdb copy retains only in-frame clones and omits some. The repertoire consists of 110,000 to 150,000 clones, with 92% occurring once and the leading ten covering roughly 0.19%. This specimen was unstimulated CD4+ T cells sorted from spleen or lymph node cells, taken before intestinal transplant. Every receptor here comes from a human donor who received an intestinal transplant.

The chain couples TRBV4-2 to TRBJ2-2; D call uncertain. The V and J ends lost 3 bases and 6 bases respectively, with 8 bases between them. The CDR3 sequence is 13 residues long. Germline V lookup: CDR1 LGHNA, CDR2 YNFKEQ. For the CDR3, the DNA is TGTGCCAGCAGCCAGCAGGCCTCCGGGGAGCTGTTTTTT. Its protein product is CASSQQASGELFF.

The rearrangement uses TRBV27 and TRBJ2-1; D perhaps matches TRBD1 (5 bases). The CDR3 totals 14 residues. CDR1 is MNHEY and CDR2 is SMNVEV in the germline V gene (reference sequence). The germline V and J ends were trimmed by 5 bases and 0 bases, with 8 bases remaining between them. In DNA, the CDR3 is TGTGCCAGCAGTCGCCAGGGCTCCTACAATGAGCAGTTCTTC. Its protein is CASSRQGSYNEQFF.

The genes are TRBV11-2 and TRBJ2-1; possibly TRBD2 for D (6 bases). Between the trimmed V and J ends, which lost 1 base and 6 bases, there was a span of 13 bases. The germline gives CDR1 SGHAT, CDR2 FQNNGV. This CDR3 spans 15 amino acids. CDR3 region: CASSLATGVGNEQFF. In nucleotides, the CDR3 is TGTGCCAGCAGCTTAGCTACGGGAGTGGGCAATGAGCAGTTCTTC.

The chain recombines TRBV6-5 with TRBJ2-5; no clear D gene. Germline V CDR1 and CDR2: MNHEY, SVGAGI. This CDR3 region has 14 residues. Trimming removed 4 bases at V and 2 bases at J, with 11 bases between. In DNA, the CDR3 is TGTGCCAGCAGTTCGCCGACACTACAAGAGACCCAGTACTTC. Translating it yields CASSSPTLQETQYF.

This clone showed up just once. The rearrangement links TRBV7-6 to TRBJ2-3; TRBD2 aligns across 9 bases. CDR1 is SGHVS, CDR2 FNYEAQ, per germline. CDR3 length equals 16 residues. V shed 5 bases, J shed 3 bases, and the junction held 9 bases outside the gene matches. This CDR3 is CASSPLLGLATDTQYF. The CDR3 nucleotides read TGTGCCAGCAGCCCCCTCCTAGGACTAGCGACAGATACGCAGTATTTT.

The DNA for the CDR3 is TGTGCCAGCAGCGTAGCTCCAGGCGGTAGCACAGATACGCAGTATTTT. Protein product: CASSVAPGGSTDTQYF. The rearrangement joins TRBV9 to TRBJ2-3; D is ambiguous. This CDR3 contains 16 residues. V was clipped by 0 bases and J by 0 bases, with 11 bases between them. Germline V gene lookup returns CDR1 SGDLS and CDR2 YYNGEE.